The rows below give T cell receptor beta chains drawn from one sample of a study of cytomegalovirus exposure and HLA in healthy donors. TCRdb keeps only in-frame clones here, not all; method: immunoSEQ multiplex PCR. Found here are approximately 70,000 clones, 74% of them singletons; the top ten hold 22%. Sequences were obtained from PBMCs. These receptor sequences come from a woman between 25 and 40 years old in good health and CMV-seropositive. CDR3s include the opening cysteine and the closing phenylalanine or tryptophan. D genes are given only for firm matches. Rows may omit the clone size; those that give it use once, few, many or a size class.

>NA|TRBJ1-1|NA|TRBV27
TGTGCCAGCAGTTTAGCGGATCTCACTGAAGCTTTCTTT
CASSLADLTEAFF
>few|TRBJ2-6|NA|TRBV7-6
TGTGCCAGCAGCTTATATGCCGGGACATCAAACTCTGGGGCCAACGTCCTGACTTTC
CASSLYAGTSNSGANVLTF
>NA|TRBJ2-1|NA|TRBV30
TGTGCCTGGGCGAAGAGCTCCTACAATGAGCAGTTCTTC
CAWAKSSYNEQFF
>NA|TRBJ1-1|NA|TRBV27
TGTGCCAGCAGTTCTTTGCAACTAGGGAACACTGAAGCTTTCTTT
CASSSLQLGNTEAFF
>NA|TRBJ2-1|NA|TRBV7-9
TGTGCCAGCAGCTTCAGAGCGGTCATTGTCAATGAGCAGTTCTTC
CASSFRAVIVNEQFF
>NA|TRBJ2-5|NA|TRBV18
TGTGCCAGCTCACCTCCCGGAGCTAGCCGTAAGACCCAGTACTTC
CASSPPGASRKTQYF
>NA|TRBJ1-2|TRBD1|TRBV7-9
TGTGCCAGCAGCTTGGGGACAGCCTATGGCTACACCTTC
CASSLGTAYGYTF
>NA|TRBJ1-5|NA|TRBV28
TGTGCCAGCAGTTTATCGAGAAGGGGTAATCAGCCCCAGCATTTT
CASSLSRRGNQPQHF
>NA|TRBJ2-7|TRBD2|TRBV29-1
TGCAGCGTTAGGCCTAGCGGGACCTACGAGCAGTACTTC
CSVRPSGTYEQYF
>NA|TRBJ1-2|NA|TRBV28
TGTGCCAGCAGTTTACCCCGTACAGGGTCAGATGGCTACACCTTC
CASSLPRTGSDGYTF